The 30 T cell receptor beta chains below come from one sample, sequenced in a study of shared clonotypes between healthy human individuals. Sequencing used immunoSEQ multiplex PCR; TCRdb keeps in-frame clones, though not all of them. This table holds about 2.4 million clones, 93% found once. Sequencing was performed on naive CD4+ T cells from PBMCs. The subset is: CD45RA+ positively selected. Receptor source: a man aged 18 to 30 in good health. Some clones in this sample may be carry-over from other donors' samples.

This clone has only a few counts. Additional DNA sequences in this sample encode the identical CDR3. The CDR3 region has the DNA TGTGCCAGCAGCCTACAGGGGGGCGACACTGAAGCTTTCTTT. Amino acid sequence: CASSLQGGDTEAFF. The chain combines TRBV7-2 with TRBJ1-1, with 8 bases that match TRBD1. Germline V gives CDR1 SGHTA, CDR2 FQGNSA. Germline trimming cut 5 bases from V and 3 bases from J; bases unmatched to any gene: 5. The CDR3 is 14 residues long.

V usage is TRBV28 and J usage is TRBJ1-1; the D gene is possibly TRBD1 (6 bases). The CDR3 is made up of 16 amino acids. Germline CDR1 MDHEN, CDR2 SYDVKM. The V end was cut by 6 bases, the J end by 5 bases, with 22 bases between. CDR3 amino acids: CASSAPRGGVGTEAFF. The CDR3 DNA follows: TGTGCCAGCAGCGCTCCGCGCGGGGGCGTAGGGACTGAAGCTTTCTTT.

The chain links TRBV29-1 to TRBJ2-7; D may be TRBD1 or TRBD2 (5 bases each). Trimming removed 6 bases at V and 3 bases at J, with 12 bases between. This CDR3 is 12 amino acids long. CDR1 SQVTM and CDR2 ANQGSEA come from the germline V gene. The CDR3 reads CSVGTTNYEQYF. In DNA form, the CDR3 reads TGCAGCGTGGGGACCACAAACTACGAGCAGTACTTC.

The rearrangement links TRBV11-2 to TRBJ2-1, with 15 positions matching TRBD2. In germline, CDR1 is SGHAT, CDR2 FQNNGV. CDR3 length: 15 residues. V trimming: 4 bases; J trimming: 10 bases; junction bases outside the gene matches: 5. The CDR3 DNA follows: TGTGCCAGCAGCTCAAACGGACTAGCGGGAGGGGAGCAGTTCTTC. Translation: CASSSNGLAGGEQFF.

V is TRBV7-2 and J is TRBJ2-5; D uncertain. Germline values: CDR1 SGHTA, CDR2 FQGNSA. CDR3 length equals 15 residues. V was shortened by 0 bases and J by 2 bases, with 10 bases between the two germline ends. The CDR3 coding sequence is TGTGCCAGCAGCTTAGCGGGCAGTGGGCAAGAGACCCAGTACTTC. It translates to CASSLAGSGQETQYF.

The chain combines TRBV6-6 with TRBJ1-2; D is ambiguous. The CDR3 extends over 15 amino acids. Germline V gene data show CDR1 as MNHNY and CDR2 as SVGAGI (reference sequence). The V and J ends lost 2 bases and 0 bases respectively, with 10 bases between them. The CDR3 here is CASSYVEVANYGYTF. Here the CDR3 DNA reads TGTGCCAGCAGTTACGTGGAGGTTGCTAACTATGGCTACACCTTC.

The J gene is TRBJ2-3, the V gene TRBV5-8; tentatively, D is TRBD2 (6 bases). Trimming removed 4 bases at V and 5 bases at J, with 17 bases between. Germline V gene data show CDR1 as SGHTS and CDR2 as YDEGEE. The CDR3 runs 15 residues. CDR3 sequence: CASSTVGGAEDTQYF. In DNA, the CDR3 is TGTGCCAGCAGCACAGTCGGCGGGGCGGAAGATACGCAGTATTTT.

The chain carries TRBV19 and TRBJ1-3; the D gene is possibly TRBD1 (5 bases). The germline CDR1 and CDR2 sequences are LNHDA and SQIVND (reference sequence). The CDR3 spans 16 residues. Trimming shortened V by 11 bases and J by 0 bases, and 20 bases separated the two germline ends. CDR3 sequence reads: CADGLGQANSGNTIYF. For the CDR3, the DNA is TGTGCCGATGGGTTGGGGCAGGCGAACTCTGGAAACACCATATATTTT.

The rearrangement uses TRBV4-2 and TRBJ2-7, with D perhaps being TRBD1 or TRBD2 (5 bases each). This CDR3 region has 16 residues. Germline CDR1 is LGHNA and CDR2 is YNFKEQ. V was trimmed by 3 bases and J by 3 bases, leaving 18 bases between them. Here the CDR3 DNA reads TGTGCCAGCAGCCATGCAGGACCTGGGGGAGACTACGAGCAGTACTTC. Its protein is CASSHAGPGGDYEQYF.

The V gene is TRBV7-9, the J gene TRBJ2-2; TRBD1 or TRBD2 may be the D gene (5 bases each). V lost 7 bases to trimming and J lost 6 bases, with 9 bases between them. Looked up from germline, CDR1 is SEHNR and CDR2 is FQNEAQ (reference sequence). CDR3 length: 12 residues. This chain's CDR3 is CASTGRAGELFF. The CDR3 coding sequence is TGTGCCAGCACGGGGCGGGCCGGGGAGCTGTTTTTT. The variable domain in full, with the rest retrieved from reference TRBV7-9 and TRBJ2-2, is DTGVSQNPRHKITKRGQNVTFRCDPISEHNRLYWYRQTLGQGPEFLTYFQNEAQLEKSRLLSDRFSAERPKGSFSTLEIQRTEQGDSAMYLCASTGRAGELFFGEGSRLTVL.

The chain links TRBV5-1 to TRBJ2-1; D call uncertain. Germline CDR1 SGHRS, CDR2 YFSETQ. V lost 1 base and J lost 0, with 5 bases in between. CDR3 size: 14 residues. CDR3 protein: CASSLFNSYNEQFF. Here the CDR3 DNA reads TGCGCCAGCAGCTTGTTCAACTCCTACAATGAGCAGTTCTTC.

To note about this clone: The sample carries other DNA sequences with the same CDR3. This chain joins TRBV5-1 and TRBJ2-7; D is unclear. V was shortened by 5 bases and J by 3 bases, with 6 bases between the two germline ends. Per the germline V gene, CDR1 is SGHRS and CDR2 is YFSETQ. The CDR3 extends over 11 amino acids. CDR3 loop: CASRAGYEQYF. CDR3 coding DNA: TGCGCCAGCAGGGCAGGCTACGAGCAGTACTTC.

The chain recombines TRBV7-7 with TRBJ2-5; tentative D call: TRBD2 (6 bases). V shed 5 bases and J shed 2 bases, with 9 bases lying between them. The CDR3 extends over 13 amino acids. Germline V gene lookup returns CDR1 SSHAT and CDR2 FNYEAQ (reference sequence). The CDR3 coding sequence is TGTGCCAGCAGCCGCAGCGGGCAAGAGACCCAGTACTTC. Translating it yields CASSRSGQETQYF. Drawing the rest from reference TRBV7-7 and TRBJ2-5, the complete variable domain is GAGVSQSPRYKVTKRGQDVTLRCDPISSHATLYWYQQALGQGPEFLTYFNYEAQPDKSGLPSDRFSAERPEGSISTLTIQRTEQRDSAMYRCASSRSGQETQYFGPGTRLLVL.

The V and J genes are TRBV6-6 and TRBJ2-7; perhaps TRBD2 as D (5 bases). This CDR3 spans 11 amino acids. V was cut by 7 bases and J by 6 bases, with 10 bases left in between. CDR1 is MNHNY, CDR2 SVGAGI, per germline (reference sequence). The CDR3 DNA reads as TGTGCCAGCACCCTTGGGAGCGAGCAGTACTTC. Translation: CASTLGSEQYF.

The chain combines TRBV11-2 with TRBJ2-3; 10 bases line up with TRBD2. Germline CDR1 reads SGHAT; CDR2 reads FQNNGV. The CDR3 is 16 amino acids. Unmatched junction bases numbered 5, after V lost 2 bases and J lost 3 bases. CDR3 amino acids: CASSLPSGRATDTQYF. DNA of the CDR3: TGTGCCAGCAGCTTACCCAGCGGGAGGGCGACAGATACGCAGTATTTT.

This chain joins TRBV7-7 and TRBJ2-5, with D maybe TRBD1 (8 bases). V gave up 4 bases and J gave up 9 bases, with 15 bases separating them. Germline loops: CDR1 SSHAT, CDR2 FNYEAQ (reference sequence). There are 13 residues in the CDR3. The CDR3 spells CASSSGQGGSQYF. In DNA form, the CDR3 reads TGTGCCAGCAGCTCCGGACAGGGAGGGTCCCAGTACTTC.

The chain has TRBV9 and TRBJ2-1; 10 bases line up with TRBD2. With 3 bases clipped from V and 9 bases from J, the junction kept 9 bases outside the gene matches. This CDR3 is 15 amino acids long. The V gene's germline CDR1 is SGDLS and CDR2 YYNGEE. The CDR3 reads CASSANSGRFSEQFF. Here the CDR3 DNA reads TGTGCCAGCAGCGCCAATAGCGGGAGGTTTAGTGAGCAGTTCTTC.

This clone was found once. This chain joins TRBV5-1 and TRBJ2-1; 9 bases fit TRBD2. CDR1 and CDR2 (germline): SGHRS, YFSETQ. The CDR3 totals 16 residues. Trimming took 0 bases from V and 7 from J; bases not matched to a gene: 8. CDR3 nucleotide sequence: TGCGCCAGCAGCTTGGAAAGGGGACTAGCTGGAAATGAGCAGTTCTTC. Encoded protein: CASSLERGLAGNEQFF.

The chain combines TRBV19 with TRBJ1-5; D gene ambiguous. The V gene's germline CDR1 is LNHDA and CDR2 SQIVND (reference sequence). Trimming stripped 0 bases from V and 3 bases from J, with 12 bases between. The CDR3 contains 16 residues. This chain's CDR3 is CASSIERVGNNQPQHF. The CDR3 DNA reads TGTGCCAGTAGTATAGAAAGGGTCGGTAACAATCAGCCCCAGCATTTT.

This chain connects TRBV4-2 to TRBJ1-2; 7 nucleotides align to TRBD1. The CDR3 loop spans 16 amino acids. With 4 bases clipped from V and 0 bases from J, the junction kept 8 bases outside the gene matches. CDR1 LGHNA and CDR2 YNFKEQ come from the germline V gene. CDR3 coding DNA: TGTGCCAGCAGCCTCGAGCACAGGGGACCTAACTATGGCTACACCTTC. This codes for CASSLEHRGPNYGYTF.

The sample holds one count of this clone. The gene calls are TRBV19 and TRBJ2-1, with D tentatively TRBD1 or TRBD2 (6 bases each). The ends were cut back, 3 bases at V and 2 bases at J, with 17 bases in the middle. CDR1 is LNHDA and CDR2 is SQIVND in the germline V gene (reference sequence). The CDR3 is made up of 17 amino acids. In nucleotides, the CDR3 is TGTGCCAGTAGTATGGGGGGCTCCACCGCAGCCTACAATGAGCAGTTCTTC. Encoded protein: CASSMGGSTAAYNEQFF. Using reference TRBV19 and TRBJ2-1 for the parts outside the CDR3, the full variable domain is DGGITQSPKYLFRKEGQNVTLSCEQNLNHDAMYWYRQDPGQGLRLIYYSQIVNDFQKGDIAEGYSVSREKKESFPLTVTSAQKNPTAFYLCASSMGGSTAAYNEQFFGPGTRLTVL.

The rearrangement links TRBV2 to TRBJ2-3; a weak D match, TRBD1 (5 bases). V was pared by 7 bases and J by 2 bases, with 10 bases between. CDR1 is SNHLY, CDR2 FYNNEI, per germline. This CDR3 comprises 13 residues. The CDR3 DNA reads as TGTGCCAGCACTAGGGGATACACAGATACGCAGTATTTT. Its protein product is CASTRGYTDTQYF.

The chain joins TRBV28 to TRBJ1-2; D gene uncertain. Trimming cost V 5 bases and J 8 bases, with 15 bases left between them. Germline lookup yields CDR1 MDHEN and CDR2 SYDVKM. CDR3 length: 13 residues. As DNA, the CDR3 is TGTGCCAGCAGTGCCCCGACCCCGGGCGGCTACACCTTC. It translates to CASSAPTPGGYTF.

V gene TRBV19 combines with J gene TRBJ1-3; no definite D call. V was pared by 8 bases and J by 5 bases, with 10 bases between. This CDR3 contains 12 residues. CDR1 LNHDA and CDR2 SQIVND come from the germline V gene (reference sequence). The DNA of the CDR3 is TGTGCCAGTGAAGGAGGGCGAAACACCATATATTTT. Translating it yields CASEGGRNTIYF.

This clone was recorded a few times. The rearrangement joins TRBV14 to TRBJ1-1, with D possibly TRBD1 on 5 matching bases. Germline assignment: CDR1 SGHDN and CDR2 FVKESK. The CDR3 contains 13 residues. The V and J ends lost 8 bases and 0 bases respectively, with 10 bases between them. The CDR3 sequence: CASRRELNTEAFF. CDR3 DNA: TGTGCCAGCCGCAGGGAACTGAACACTGAAGCTTTCTTT. The variable domain in full, with the rest retrieved from reference TRBV14 and TRBJ1-1, is EAGVTQFPSHSVIEKGQTVTLRCDPISGHDNLYWYRRVMGKEIKFLLHFVKESKQDESGMPNNRFLAERTGGTYSTLKVQPAELEDSGVYFCASRRELNTEAFFGQGTRLTVV.

In regard to this clone: The identical CDR3 is also encoded by other nucleotide sequences in the sample. The chain links TRBV7-2 to TRBJ2-3; tentatively, D is TRBD1 (6 bases). V was pared by 1 base and J by 1 base, with 9 bases between. Germline V CDR1 and CDR2: SGHTA, FQGNSA. The CDR3 is made up of 15 amino acids. CDR3 nucleotides: TGTGCCAGCAGCTTAGTCAGGGGCCGCACAGATACGCAGTATTTT. It codes for CASSLVRGRTDTQYF.

This clone showed up just a few times. The rearrangement uses TRBV9 and TRBJ1-1; 10 bases fit TRBD1. The CDR3 runs to 15 residues. With V trimmed by 4 bases and J by 5 bases, 8 bases remained unmatched. CDR1 is SGDLS and CDR2 is YYNGEE in the germline V gene. The CDR3 spells CASSKDRGRRTEAFF. CDR3 in DNA: TGTGCCAGCAGCAAAGACAGGGGGCGACGGACTGAAGCTTTCTTT.

The chain links TRBV5-1 to TRBJ2-7, with D perhaps TRBD1 (6 bases). V dropped 3 bases and J dropped 4 bases, with 14 bases sitting between them. From germline, CDR1 is SGHRS and CDR2 YFSETQ. CDR3 length: 14 residues. CDR3 sequence: CASSSSTGRYEQYF. The CDR3 DNA follows: TGCGCCAGCAGCTCCTCCACAGGGCGGTACGAGCAGTACTTC. Full variable domain (outside the CDR3, taken from reference TRBV5-1 and TRBJ2-7): KAGVTQTPRYLIKTRGQQVTLSCSPISGHRSVSWYQQTPGQGLQFLFEYFSETQRNKGNFPGRFSGRQFSNSRSEMNVSTLELGDSALYLCASSSSTGRYEQYFGPGTRLTVT.

The chain is built from TRBV10-1 and TRBJ2-2, with 9 bases lining up with TRBD1. Germline V gives CDR1 WNHNN, CDR2 SYGVQD (reference sequence). This CDR3 region has 14 residues. V gave up 8 bases and J gave up 4 bases; unmatched junction bases: 5. The CDR3 is CASGPGQGTGELFF. Here the CDR3 DNA reads TGCGCCAGCGGACCGGGACAGGGCACCGGGGAGCTGTTTTTT.

About this clone: Other DNA sequences within the sample encode an identical CDR3. The rearrangement joins TRBV6-1 to TRBJ1-2; D possibly corresponds to TRBD1 (5 bases). This CDR3 has 14 amino acids. The V gene lost 3 bases and the J gene lost 0 bases, with 8 bases spanning the gap. CDR1 and CDR2 (germline): MNHNS, SASEGT. The CDR3 region is CASSEGGANYGYTF. The DNA for the CDR3 is TGTGCCAGCAGTGAGGGGGGGGCTAACTATGGCTACACCTTC.